This record concerns one T cell receptor beta chain sequence. The data originate from a study of blood T cell repertoires in COVID-19. Across the whole study: Italy, Spain and the United States were the sources of the convalescent and acute COVID-19 samples. T cells, B-cell-depleted T cells, or PBMCs provided the cDNA or gDNA that served as material.

The CDR3 runs 14 residues. Trimming took 0 bases from V and 4 from J, leaving 9 bases between them. Germline lookup yields CDR1 SGHRS and CDR2 YFSETQ. As handled by the study authors: Amplification of reference gene primers provided the estimated nucleated cell counts. The table came from immunoSEQ multiplex PCR; TCRdb's copy has only in-frame clones and leaves some out. Clone size and V and J calls were adopted from that table, with D and trimming inferred from the DNA. This sample has approximately 13,000 clones, with approximately 73% found just once. The sequence derives from a man aged 65-85 years with acute or convalescent COVID-19. V usage is TRBV5-1 and J usage is TRBJ2-3, with a tentative D call TRBD1 (5 bases). The sample taken for sequencing was peripheral blood. In DNA form, the CDR3 reads TGCGCCAGCAGCTTGGAGGGGTTTGCAGATACGCAGTATTTT. This sequence encodes CASSLEGFADTQYF.